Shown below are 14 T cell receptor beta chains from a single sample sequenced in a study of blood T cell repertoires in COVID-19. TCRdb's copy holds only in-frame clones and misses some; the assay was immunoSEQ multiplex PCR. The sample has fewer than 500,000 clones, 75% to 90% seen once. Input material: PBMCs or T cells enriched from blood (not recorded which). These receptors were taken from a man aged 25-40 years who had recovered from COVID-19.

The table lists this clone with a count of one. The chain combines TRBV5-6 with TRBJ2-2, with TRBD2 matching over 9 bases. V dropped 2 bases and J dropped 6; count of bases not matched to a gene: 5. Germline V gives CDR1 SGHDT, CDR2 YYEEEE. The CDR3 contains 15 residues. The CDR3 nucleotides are TGTGCCAGCAGCTTTAGCGGGAGCCCTCCCGGGGAGCTGTTTTTT. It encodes CASSFSGSPPGELFF.

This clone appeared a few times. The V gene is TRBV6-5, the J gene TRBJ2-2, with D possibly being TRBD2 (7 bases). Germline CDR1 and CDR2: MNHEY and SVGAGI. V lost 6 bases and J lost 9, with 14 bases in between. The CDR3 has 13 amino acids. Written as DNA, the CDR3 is TGTGCCAGCAGGCGACCGGGGGGCCGGGAGCTGTTTTTT. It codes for CASRRPGGRELFF.

Written as DNA, the CDR3 is TGCGCCAGCAGTGTGGGCGACGGCTCCTACAATGAGCAGTTCTTC. It yields the protein CASSVGDGSYNEQFF. The chain combines TRBV10-1 with TRBJ2-1, with D unclear. V dropped 4 bases and J dropped 0 bases, with 10 bases sitting between them. CDR1 and CDR2 (germline): WNHNN, SYGVQD (reference sequence). This CDR3 region has 15 residues.

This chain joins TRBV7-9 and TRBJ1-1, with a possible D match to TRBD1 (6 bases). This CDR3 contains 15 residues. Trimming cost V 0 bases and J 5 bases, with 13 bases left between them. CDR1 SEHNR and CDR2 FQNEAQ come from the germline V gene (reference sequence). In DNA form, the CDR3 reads TGTGCCAGCAGCTTAGCAGGGGGAGTTGGTACTGAAGCTTTCTTT. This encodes CASSLAGGVGTEAFF.

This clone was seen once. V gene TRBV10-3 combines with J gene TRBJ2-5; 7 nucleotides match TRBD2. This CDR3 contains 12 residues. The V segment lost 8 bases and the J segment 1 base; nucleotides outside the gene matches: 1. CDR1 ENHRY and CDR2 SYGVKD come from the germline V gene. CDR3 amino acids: CAIGLVQETQYF. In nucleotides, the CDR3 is TGTGCCATCGGACTAGTCCAAGAGACCCAGTACTTC.

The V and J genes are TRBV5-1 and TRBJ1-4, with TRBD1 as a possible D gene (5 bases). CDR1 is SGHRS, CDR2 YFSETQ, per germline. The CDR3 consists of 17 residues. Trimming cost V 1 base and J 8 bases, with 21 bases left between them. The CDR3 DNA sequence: TGCGCCAGCAGCTTGACCGGGGGTTCAGTCCCCGGCGAAAAACTGTTTTTT. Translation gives CASSLTGGSVPGEKLFF.

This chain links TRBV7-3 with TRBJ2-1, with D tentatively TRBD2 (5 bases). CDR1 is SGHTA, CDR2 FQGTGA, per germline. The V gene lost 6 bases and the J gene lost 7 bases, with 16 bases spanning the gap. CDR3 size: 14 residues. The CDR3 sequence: CASRLGGLQNEQFF. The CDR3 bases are TGTGCCAGCAGGCTAGGCGGGCTACAAAATGAGCAGTTCTTC. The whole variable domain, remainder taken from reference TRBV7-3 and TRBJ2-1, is GAGVSQTPSNKVTEKGKYVELRCDPISGHTALYWYRQSLGQGPEFLIYFQGTGAADDSGLPNDRFFAVRPEGSVSTLKIQRTERGDSAVYLCASRLGGLQNEQFFGPGTRLTVL.

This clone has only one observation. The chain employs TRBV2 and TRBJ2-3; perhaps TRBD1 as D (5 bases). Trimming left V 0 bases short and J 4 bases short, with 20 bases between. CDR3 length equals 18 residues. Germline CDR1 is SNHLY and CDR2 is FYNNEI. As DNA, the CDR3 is TGTGCCAGCAGTGAAGCGGCTGGGGCCTCACCAACCGCAGATACGCAGTATTTT. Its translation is CASSEAAGASPTADTQYF.

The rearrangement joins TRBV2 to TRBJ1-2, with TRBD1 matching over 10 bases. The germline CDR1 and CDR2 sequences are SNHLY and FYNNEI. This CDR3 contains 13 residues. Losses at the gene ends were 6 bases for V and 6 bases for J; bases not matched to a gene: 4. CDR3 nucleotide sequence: TGTGCCAGCAGAGACAGGGGGCGAAATGGCTACACCTTC. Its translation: CASRDRGRNGYTF.

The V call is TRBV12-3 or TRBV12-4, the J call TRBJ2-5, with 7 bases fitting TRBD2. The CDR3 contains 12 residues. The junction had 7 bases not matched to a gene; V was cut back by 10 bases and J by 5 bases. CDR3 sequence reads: CATRGGWETQYF. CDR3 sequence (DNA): TGTGCCACCCGGGGAGGGTGGGAGACCCAGTACTTC.

Written as DNA, the CDR3 is TGTGCCAGCTCACCTGGACAGGGACCAGAGACCCAGTACTTC. Amino acid sequence: CASSPGQGPETQYF. The chain has TRBV18 and TRBJ2-5, with TRBD1 identical over 8 bases. The CDR3 runs to 14 residues. Germline CDR1 is KGHSH and CDR2 is LQKENI. The junction had 4 bases not matched to a gene; V was cut back by 3 bases and J by 4 bases.

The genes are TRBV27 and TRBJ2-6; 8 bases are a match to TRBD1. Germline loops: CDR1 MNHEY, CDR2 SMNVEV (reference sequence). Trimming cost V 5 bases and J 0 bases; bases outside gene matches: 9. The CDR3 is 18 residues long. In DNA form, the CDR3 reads TGTGCCAGCAGTCTAAAGGGACAGGTCCTCTCTGGGGCCAACGTCCTGACTTTC. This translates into CASSLKGQVLSGANVLTF.

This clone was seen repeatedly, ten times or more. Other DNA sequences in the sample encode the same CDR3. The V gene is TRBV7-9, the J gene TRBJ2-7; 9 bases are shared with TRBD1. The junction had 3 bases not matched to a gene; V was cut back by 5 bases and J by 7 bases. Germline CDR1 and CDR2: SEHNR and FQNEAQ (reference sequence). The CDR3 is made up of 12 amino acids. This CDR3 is CASSPTGGEQYF. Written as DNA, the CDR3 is TGTGCCAGCAGCCCGACAGGGGGGGAGCAGTACTTC.

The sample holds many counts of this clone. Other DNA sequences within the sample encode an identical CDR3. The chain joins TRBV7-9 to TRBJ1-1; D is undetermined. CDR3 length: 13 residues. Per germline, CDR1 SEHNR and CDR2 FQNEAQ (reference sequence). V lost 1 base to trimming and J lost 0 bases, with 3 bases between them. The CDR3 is CASSLDMNTEAFF. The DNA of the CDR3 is TGTGCCAGCAGCTTAGATATGAACACTGAAGCTTTCTTT.